A selection of T cell receptor beta chains follows, all from one sample in a study of OX40 agonist ivuxolimab in advanced cancers. Generated by immunoSEQ multiplex PCR, the TCRdb table keeps only in-frame clones and is missing some. The repertoire holds tens of thousands of clones, with roughly 88% as singletons. Sequences were derived from CD4+ or CD8+ T cells sorted from blood, sampled in a trial of the OX40 agonist ivuxolimab. The receptors were gathered from an adult with an advanced solid tumor such as melanoma, head and neck, liver or kidney cancer. CDR3s include the opening cysteine and the closing phenylalanine or tryptophan. A D gene is named only where the DNA matches it firmly. A clone size is listed for some rows: how often the clone was seen (once, few, many), or a class if it is expanded.

>TRBV7-2|TRBJ2-7|NA|NA
TGTGCCAGCAGCTTAGGCAGGGTGCCCTACGAGCAGTACTTC
CASSLGRVPYEQYF
>TRBV6-4|TRBJ1-2|NA|NA
TGTGCCAGCAGCCAGGGGAACTATGGCTACACCTTC
CASSQGNYGYTF
>TRBV18|TRBJ2-3|TRBD2|once
TGTGCCAGCTCACCACCGAAACTAGCGGGAGGCCGCACAGATACGCAGTATTTT
CASSPPKLAGGRTDTQYF
>TRBV5-1|TRBJ2-5|NA|once
TGCGCCAGCAGCTTGGAGGGGAGGCAAGAGACCCAGTACTTC
CASSLEGRQETQYF
>TRBV20-1|TRBJ2-7|NA|NA
TGCAGTGCTCGGACTCCCCAGCAGTACTTC
CSARTPQQYF
>TRBV6-5|TRBJ1-5|TRBD1|NA
TGTGCCAGCAGTCCCAGACAGGGAAATCAGCCCCAGCATTTT
CASSPRQGNQPQHF
>TRBV14|TRBJ2-4|NA|NA
TGTGCCAGCAGCCCCCAGGGGAGCAAAAACATTCAGTACTTC
CASSPQGSKNIQYF
>TRBV4-3|TRBJ2-1|NA|NA
TGCGCCAGCAGCCAAGAAAGGGACACCTACAATGAGCAGTTCTTC
CASSQERDTYNEQFF
>TRBV18|TRBJ2-1|TRBD2|NA
TGTGCCAGCTCACCCTTGACGACTAGCGGGAGAACAAATGAGCAGTTCTTC
CASSPLTTSGRTNEQFF
>TRBV7-2|TRBJ2-7|NA|once
TGTGCCAGCAGCTTAACGGCTACCGAGCAGTACTTC
CASSLTATEQYF
>TRBV4-3|TRBJ2-1|NA|NA
TGCGCCAGCAGCCGTCAGGCGGCGGCTAGCTCCTACAATGAGCAGTTCTTC
CASSRQAAASSYNEQFF
>TRBV19|TRBJ1-4|NA|NA
TGTGCCAGTAGGCGGGACCCGAATGAAAAACTGTTTTTT
CASRRDPNEKLFF
>TRBV5-5|TRBJ2-7|NA|once
TGTGCCAGCAGCTTGGCACCGGGACCCAACTACGAGCAGTACTTC
CASSLAPGPNYEQYF
>TRBV28|TRBJ2-2|TRBD1|NA
TGTGCCAGCATGGGACAGGACCGGAACACCGGGGAGCTGTTTTTT
CASMGQDRNTGELFF
>TRBV18|TRBJ2-5|NA|NA
TGTGCCAGCTCACCACTTGCCCAAGAGACCCAGTACTTC
CASSPLAQETQYF
>TRBV10-3|TRBJ1-3|NA|NA
TGTGCCATCAGTTCTTACTCTGGAAACACCATATATTTT
CAISSYSGNTIYF
>TRBV19|TRBJ2-3|TRBD2|NA
TGTGCCAGTAGGCTAGCGGGAGTCACAGATACGCAGTATTTT
CASRLAGVTDTQYF
>TRBV7-9|TRBJ1-2|NA|NA
TGTGCCAGCAGCTTAGAGGTGGGGAACTATGGCTACACCTTC
CASSLEVGNYGYTF
>TRBV5-1|TRBJ2-2|NA|NA
TGCGCCAGCAGCTTGGCCGCAGGGATGAACACCGGGGAGCTGTTTTTT
CASSLAAGMNTGELFF